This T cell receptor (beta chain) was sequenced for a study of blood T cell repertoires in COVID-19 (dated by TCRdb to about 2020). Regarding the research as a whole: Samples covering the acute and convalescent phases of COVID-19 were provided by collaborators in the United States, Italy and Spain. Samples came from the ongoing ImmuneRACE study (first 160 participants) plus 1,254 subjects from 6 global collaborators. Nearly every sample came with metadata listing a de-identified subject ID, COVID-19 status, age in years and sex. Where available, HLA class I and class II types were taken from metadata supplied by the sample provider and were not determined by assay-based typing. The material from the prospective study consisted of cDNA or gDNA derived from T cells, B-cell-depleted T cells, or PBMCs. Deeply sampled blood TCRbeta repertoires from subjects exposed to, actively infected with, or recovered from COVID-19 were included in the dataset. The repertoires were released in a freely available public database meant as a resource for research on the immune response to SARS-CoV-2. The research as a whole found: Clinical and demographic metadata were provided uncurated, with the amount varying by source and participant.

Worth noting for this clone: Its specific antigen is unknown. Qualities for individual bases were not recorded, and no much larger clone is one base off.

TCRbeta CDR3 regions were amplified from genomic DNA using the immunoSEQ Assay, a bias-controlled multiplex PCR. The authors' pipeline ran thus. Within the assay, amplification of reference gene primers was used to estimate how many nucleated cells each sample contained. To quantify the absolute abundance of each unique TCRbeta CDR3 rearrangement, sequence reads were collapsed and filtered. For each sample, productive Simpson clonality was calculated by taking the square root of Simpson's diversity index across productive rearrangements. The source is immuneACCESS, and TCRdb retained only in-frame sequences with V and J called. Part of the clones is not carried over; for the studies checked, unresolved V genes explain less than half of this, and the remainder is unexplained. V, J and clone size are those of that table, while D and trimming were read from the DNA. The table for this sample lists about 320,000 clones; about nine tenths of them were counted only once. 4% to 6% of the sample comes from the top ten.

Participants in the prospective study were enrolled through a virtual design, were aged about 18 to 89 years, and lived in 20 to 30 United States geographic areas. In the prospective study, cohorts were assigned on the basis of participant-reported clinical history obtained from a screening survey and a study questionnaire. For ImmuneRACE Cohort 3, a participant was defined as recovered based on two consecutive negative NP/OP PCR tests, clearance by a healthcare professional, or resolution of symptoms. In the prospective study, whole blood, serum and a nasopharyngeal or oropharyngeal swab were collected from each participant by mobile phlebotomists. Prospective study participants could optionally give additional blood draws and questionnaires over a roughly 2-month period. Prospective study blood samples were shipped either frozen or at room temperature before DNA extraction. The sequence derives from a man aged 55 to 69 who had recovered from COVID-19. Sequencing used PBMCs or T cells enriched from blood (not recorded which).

The CDR3 loop reads CASSYNGPGGETQYF. The DNA reads as follows: TGTGCCAGCAGCTACAACGGGCCAGGGGGGGAGACCCAGTACTTC. The chain employs TRBV7-2 and TRBJ2-5; possibly the D gene is TRBD1, per 7 matching bases. The cysteine opens and the phenylalanine closes a CDR3 of 15 amino acids. Here the CDR3 DNA is all that survives: 45 bases in frame from base 1. Between the V and J ends, shortened by 4 bases and 5 bases respectively, the junction contains 17 bases. In the germline V gene, CDR1 corresponds to SGHTA and CDR2 to FQGNSA.